The 19 T cell receptor beta chains in this list originate from one sample, sequenced in a study of T cell clonotyping in hematopoietic cell transplantation. Sequencing used immunoSEQ multiplex PCR; TCRdb keeps in-frame clones, though not all of them. The data contain roughly 40,000 clones, roughly 96% of them singletons. Sequencing was carried out using peripheral blood mononuclear cells. These receptors all stem from a man aged 25-45 years in good health. Some clones in this sample may be carry-over from other donors' samples.

The chain has TRBV4-3 and TRBJ2-5, with D possibly TRBD1 on 5 matching bases. The germline gives CDR1 LGHNA, CDR2 YSLEER. V was trimmed by 0 bases and J by 2 bases, leaving 7 bases between them. This CDR3 region has 14 residues. CDR3 DNA: TGCGCCAGCAGCCAAGACTCAGGGCAAGAGACCCAGTACTTC. Translation gives CASSQDSGQETQYF.

This rearrangement joins TRBV11-3 to TRBJ1-2, with 8 bases matching TRBD1. V dropped 4 bases and J dropped 5; count of bases not matched to a gene: 9. Germline V gene lookup returns CDR1 SGHNT and CDR2 YENEEA. This CDR3 contains 15 residues. The DNA for the CDR3 is TGTGCCAGCAGCTCATGGACAGGGAAGTTATATGGCTACACCTTC. Translation gives CASSSWTGKLYGYTF.

As DNA, the CDR3 is TGTGCCAGCAGCGTAGGGGCTAGCGGGGGGGCTGAGACCCAGTACTTC. Its protein is CASSVGASGGAETQYF. The chain links TRBV9 to TRBJ2-5; 12 bases align to TRBD2. CDR1 SGDLS and CDR2 YYNGEE come from the germline V gene. Unmatched junction bases numbered 5, after V lost 0 bases and J lost 5 bases. The CDR3 runs 16 residues. Combining the CDR3 with reference TRBV9 and TRBJ2-5 gives the whole variable domain DSGVTQTPKHLITATGQRVTLRCSPRSGDLSVYWYQQSLDQGLQFLIQYYNGEERAKGNILERFSAQQFPDLHSELNLSSLELGDSALYFCASSVGASGGAETQYFGPGTRLLVL.

The V gene is TRBV6-1, the J gene TRBJ2-5, with D possibly being TRBD2 (6 bases). The length of the CDR3 is 18 residues. The germline V and J ends were trimmed by 1 base and 0 bases, with 18 bases remaining between them. Germline CDR1 and CDR2: MNHNS and SASEGT. CDR3 region: CASSEGAGGILYQETQYF. CDR3 DNA sequence: TGTGCCAGCAGTGAAGGGGCGGGCGGGATCCTGTACCAAGAGACCCAGTACTTC.

The chain links TRBV6-1 to TRBJ1-2; tentatively, D is TRBD1 (6 bases). The CDR3 is 12 amino acids. Germline CDR1 reads MNHNS; CDR2 reads SASEGT. V lost 5 bases and J lost 5, with 9 bases in between. The CDR3 loop is CASSPTGYGYTF. In DNA form, the CDR3 reads TGTGCCAGCAGTCCCACAGGGTATGGCTACACCTTC.

This chain links TRBV9 with TRBJ2-5; D remains unclear. From germline, CDR1 is SGDLS and CDR2 YYNGEE. This CDR3 comprises 13 residues. Between the trimmed V and J ends, which lost 3 bases and 1 base, there was a span of 7 bases. CDR3 amino acids: CASSAPLQETQYF. In nucleotides, the CDR3 is TGTGCCAGCAGCGCCCCACTCCAAGAGACCCAGTACTTC.

J is TRBJ1-5 and V is TRBV5-6; D is undetermined. Germline values: CDR1 SGHDT, CDR2 YYEEEE. The CDR3 consists of 15 residues. V lost 0 bases to trimming and J lost 7 bases, with 14 bases between them. CDR3 DNA: TGTGCCAGCAGCTTGGGGCCGGGATCGGTGCAGCCCCAGCATTTT. It specifies CASSLGPGSVQPQHF.

The gene calls are TRBV2 and TRBJ2-1; D not resolved. The CDR3 extends over 12 amino acids. The germline V gene has CDR1 SNHLY and CDR2 FYNNEI. The germline V and J ends were trimmed by 6 bases and 11 bases, with 14 bases remaining between them. The CDR3 bases are TGTGCCAGCAGCGAGGACGGGTATAAGCAGTTCTTC. Its protein is CASSEDGYKQFF.

The CDR3 loop is CASSFGQSEAFF. The CDR3, as DNA: TGTGCCAGCAGCTTCGGACAGTCTGAAGCTTTCTTT. The rearrangement links TRBV11-2 to TRBJ1-1, with D possibly being TRBD1 (6 bases). CDR3 size: 12 residues. Between the trimmed V and J ends, which lost 3 bases and 6 bases, there was a span of 8 bases. The germline CDR1 and CDR2 sequences are SGHAT and FQNNGV.

The V gene is TRBV25-1, the J gene TRBJ1-1; the D is unclear. The CDR3 loop spans 11 amino acids. V was cut by 11 bases and J by 4 bases, with 11 bases left in between. The V gene's germline CDR1 is MGHDK and CDR2 SYGVNS. In DNA form, the CDR3 reads TGTGCCGCCAGCCCGGGCACTGAAGCTTTCTTT. Translated, it gives CAASPGTEAFF.

The chain joins TRBV7-9 to TRBJ2-1, with D hard to call. From germline, CDR1 is SEHNR and CDR2 FQNEAQ (reference sequence). This CDR3 is 14 amino acids long. V was trimmed by 2 bases and J by 5 bases, leaving 10 bases between them. The CDR3 reads CASSLQGYNNEQFF. The CDR3 DNA reads TGTGCCAGCAGCTTACAAGGATATAACAATGAGCAGTTCTTC.

The chain uses TRBV7-2 and TRBJ2-7, with 8 bases fitting TRBD1. From germline, CDR1 is SGHTA and CDR2 FQGNSA. The V gene end was trimmed by 5 bases and the J gene end by 0 bases; junction bases not matched to a gene: 9. The CDR3 loop spans 16 amino acids. CDR3 amino acids: CASSPPGDRGSYEQYF. The DNA of the CDR3 is TGTGCCAGCAGCCCCCCCGGCGACAGGGGCTCCTACGAGCAGTACTTC.

The gene calls are TRBV4-1 and TRBJ2-2, with no clear D. In germline, CDR1 is MGHRA, CDR2 YSYEKL. The CDR3 is 15 residues long. V lost 6 bases and J 1 base, leaving 12 bases between the germline ends. The CDR3 reads CASRSWVLNTGELFF. The CDR3, as DNA: TGCGCCAGCAGGTCTTGGGTTTTGAACACCGGGGAGCTGTTTTTT.

J is TRBJ1-1 and V is TRBV5-6; D perhaps matches TRBD1 (5 bases). Deletions cut 4 bases from V and 0 bases from J, with 16 bases between. CDR3 length: 16 residues. CDR1 SGHDT and CDR2 YYEEEE come from the germline V gene. The CDR3 is CASSRGPTSMNTEAFF. CDR3 coding DNA: TGTGCCAGCAGCAGGGGCCCTACCTCCATGAACACTGAAGCTTTCTTT. The whole variable domain, filled in from reference TRBV5-6 and TRBJ1-1, reads DAGVTQSPTHLIKTRGQQVTLRCSPKSGHDTVSWYQQALGQGPQFIFQYYEEEERQRGNFPDRFSGHQFPNYSSELNVNALLLGDSALYLCASSRGPTSMNTEAFFGQGTRLTVV.

This clone was seen a single time. The V and J genes are TRBV5-1 and TRBJ2-5; D is undetermined. Germline V gives CDR1 SGHRS, CDR2 YFSETQ. The CDR3 runs to 12 residues. V gave up 2 bases and J gave up 5 bases, with 7 bases separating them. CDR3: CASSLNAETQYF. DNA of the CDR3: TGCGCCAGCAGCTTAAACGCTGAGACCCAGTACTTC. Using reference TRBV5-1 and TRBJ2-5 for the parts outside the CDR3, the full variable domain is KAGVTQTPRYLIKTRGQQVTLSCSPISGHRSVSWYQQTPGQGLQFLFEYFSETQRNKGNFPGRFSGRQFSNSRSEMNVSTLELGDSALYLCASSLNAETQYFGPGTRLLVL.

This clone was seen a single time. V and J are TRBV2 and TRBJ2-1; D is uncertain. Germline values: CDR1 SNHLY, CDR2 FYNNEI. Trimming took off 4 bases at V and 2 bases at J, with 9 bases between the two ends. The CDR3 spans 14 residues. CDR3 in amino acids: CASSGLGAYNEQFF. In DNA, the CDR3 is TGTGCCAGCAGTGGCCTAGGAGCCTACAATGAGCAGTTCTTC. The whole variable domain, filled in from reference TRBV2 and TRBJ2-1, reads EPEVTQTPSHQVTQMGQEVILRCVPISNHLYFYWYRQILGQKVEFLVSFYNNEISEKSEIFDDQFSVERPDGSNFTLKIRSTKLEDSAMYFCASSGLGAYNEQFFGPGTRLTVL.

The chain is built from TRBV27 and TRBJ1-2, with D possibly TRBD1 on 6 matching bases. The CDR3 covers 16 residues. V lost 2 bases, J lost 3 bases, and 16 bases lay in between. Per germline, CDR1 MNHEY and CDR2 SMNVEV (reference sequence). The CDR3 nucleotides are TGTGCCAGCAGTTTAACCCAACAGGGCGAGGACTATGGCTACACCTTC. Protein sequence: CASSLTQQGEDYGYTF.

The chain uses TRBV2 and TRBJ2-3, with D maybe TRBD2 (6 bases). V gave up 6 bases and J gave up 9 bases, with 16 bases separating them. Per germline, CDR1 SNHLY and CDR2 FYNNEI. CDR3 size: 13 residues. The CDR3 sequence: CASRGGTPRTQYF. CDR3 bases: TGTGCCAGCAGAGGAGGGACTCCCCGCACGCAGTATTTT.

The rearrangement joins TRBV7-2 to TRBJ2-1, with 15 bases matching TRBD2. The germline CDR1 and CDR2 sequences are SGHTA and FQGNSA. The CDR3 has 17 residues. Losses at the gene ends were 1 base for V and 7 bases for J; bases not matched to a gene: 5. The CDR3 spells CASSLERGLAGGNEQFF. The DNA for the CDR3 is TGTGCCAGCAGCTTAGAACGGGGACTAGCGGGAGGAAATGAGCAGTTCTTC.